Below are 12 T cell receptor beta chains sequenced from a single sample in a study of T cell responses to AZD1222 COVID-19 vaccine. Generated by immunoSEQ multiplex PCR, the TCRdb table keeps only in-frame clones and is missing some. Here the sample spans 80,000 or so clones, 90% to 95% being singletons. Material: peripheral blood, obtained on day 0 of AZD1222 vaccination. The receptors derive from an adult in good health.

The chain links TRBV11-2 to TRBJ1-4, with D unclear. The CDR3 is 15 residues long. CDR1 is SGHAT, CDR2 FQNNGV, per germline. V was cut by 0 bases and J by 8 bases, with 13 bases left in between. CDR3 sequence: CASSLDSLLIEKLFF. The CDR3, as DNA: TGTGCCAGCAGCTTAGATTCCCTACTAATCGAAAAACTGTTTTTT.

The rearrangement joins TRBV5-1 to TRBJ1-5, with TRBD1 matching 10 bases. The trim removed 4 bases at V and 5 bases at J, leaving 9 bases unmatched. CDR1 and CDR2 (germline): SGHRS, YFSETQ. The CDR3 is 16 amino acids. CDR3 protein: CASSPGQGGWDQPQHF. CDR3 sequence (DNA): TGCGCCAGCAGCCCCGGACAGGGGGGTTGGGATCAGCCCCAGCATTTT.

This chain joins TRBV7-2 and TRBJ2-3, with TRBD1 matching 8 bases. CDR3 length: 16 amino acids. CDR1 SGHTA and CDR2 FQGNSA come from the germline V gene. The junction had 11 bases not matched to a gene; V was cut back by 4 bases and J by 5 bases. The CDR3 DNA reads as TGTGCCAGCAGCTCCGGGGACAGGCAAATGAGAGATACGCAGTATTTT. This codes for CASSSGDRQMRDTQYF.

This clone was seen a few times. V and J are TRBV12-1 and TRBJ1-1; TRBD1, as called in the table, went unchecked against the DNA. TRBV12-1 is a recognized pseudogene. This CDR3 is 15 amino acids long. CDR3 coding DNA: TGTGCCAGCAGCTTTCCAGGGGATCTAGGCACTGAAGCTTTCTTT. Translating it yields CASSFPGDLGTEAFF.

The chain recombines TRBV18 with TRBJ2-4; D gene uncertain. V lost 3 bases to trimming and J lost 8 bases, with 17 bases between them. CDR3 size: 15 residues. Germline V CDR1 and CDR2: KGHSH, LQKENI. CDR3 sequence reads: CASSPKQLREDIQYF. The CDR3 DNA reads TGTGCCAGCTCACCCAAACAACTACGCGAGGACATTCAGTACTTC.

The CDR3 nucleotides are TGTGCCAGCAGCCAATCAGGGGGGAAGGGAGCTTTCTTT. Translation gives CASSQSGGKGAFF. The J gene is TRBJ1-1, the V gene TRBV3-1 (or the pseudogene TRBV3-2); 7 bases match TRBD1. CDR3 size: 13 residues. Germline values: CDR1 LGHDT, CDR2 YNNKEL (reference sequence). Trimming cost V 2 bases and J 10 bases; bases outside gene matches: 7.

The rearrangement uses TRBV28 and TRBJ1-5, with 9 bases fitting TRBD1. V trimming: 6 bases; J trimming: 7 bases; junction bases outside the gene matches: 13. The CDR3 runs 16 residues. In germline, CDR1 is MDHEN, CDR2 SYDVKM. CDR3 bases: TGTGCCAGCAGCATGGGACAGGGATTCACTCACCAGCCCCAGCATTTT. Translated, it gives CASSMGQGFTHQPQHF.

The chain joins TRBV4-2 to TRBJ2-7; 8 nucleotides agree with TRBD1. The CDR3 is made up of 15 amino acids. J was trimmed by 3 bases and V by 4 bases; bases with no gene match: 8. CDR1 is LGHNA, CDR2 YNFKEQ, per germline. This CDR3 reads CASSRGGQGFYEQYF. CDR3 bases: TGTGCCAGCAGCCGCGGAGGACAGGGTTTCTACGAGCAGTACTTC.

V usage is TRBV6-2 or TRBV6-3 and J usage is TRBJ2-7; D remains unclear. The CDR3 totals 12 residues. Between the trimmed V and J ends, which lost 5 bases and 0 bases, there was a span of 5 bases. The V gene's germline CDR1 is MNHEY and CDR2 SVGEGT. The CDR3 region has the DNA TGTGCCAGCAGTCCGAGCTCCTACGAGCAGTACTTC. It yields the protein CASSPSSYEQYF.

The chain is built from TRBV14 and TRBJ2-1; the D gene is possibly TRBD1 (6 bases). The CDR3 extends over 12 amino acids. Germline CDR1 is SGHDN and CDR2 is FVKESK. The V end lost 4 bases, the J end lost 6 bases, and 7 bases lay between the germline ends. Here the CDR3 reads CASSRGPNEQFF. The CDR3 coding sequence is TGTGCCAGCAGCCGGGGGCCCAATGAGCAGTTCTTC.

The chain couples TRBV5-4 to TRBJ1-1; D is possibly TRBD1 (5 bases). The CDR3 spans 12 residues. V dropped 7 bases and J dropped 9 bases, with 16 bases sitting between them. Germline-derived CDR1 and CDR2 are SGHNT and YYREEE (reference sequence). In DNA, the CDR3 is TGTGCCAGCTCCCTTGTAGCAGGGAAAGCTTTCTTT. Its translation is CASSLVAGKAFF.

The chain employs TRBV28 and TRBJ1-5; TRBD1 is a possible D gene (5 bases). The CDR3 consists of 16 residues. The germline V gene encodes CDR1 MDHEN and CDR2 SYDVKM. The V end was cut by 1 base, the J end by 2 bases, with 12 bases between. CDR3 bases: TGTGCCAGCAGTTTATTTCAGGGTACACGCAATCAGCCCCAGCATTTT. It is translated as CASSLFQGTRNQPQHF.